Only a few counts were recorded for the clone carrying this TCR beta chain. The data were obtained in a study of early T cells in non-severe SARS-CoV-2 infection. As for the study in general: The sequenced material was bulk RNA from unsorted whole blood, and its chains were unpaired.

The library protocol tagged individual cDNA molecules with unique molecular identifiers. TCRdb re-derived calls from the 5' RACE reads in MiXCR, one entry per CDR3 protein. The sample holds some 61,000 distinct CDR3 sequences; under 9% are singletons and the top ten take about 3.8%. The sequencing here drew on whole blood, taken at baseline. This TCR came from an adult who was a healthcare worker with PCR-confirmed SARS-CoV-2 infection or an uninfected control (not recorded which).

The CDR3 loop is CASSLGLAGVYEQYF. The CDR3 DNA is TGCGCCAGCAGCTTGGGACTAGCGGGAGTGTACGAGCAGTACTTC. The rearrangement joins TRBV5-1 to TRBJ2-7; 12 bases match TRBD2. Germline V gene data show CDR1 as SGHRS and CDR2 as YFSETQ. J was trimmed by 4 bases and V by 0 bases; bases with no gene match: 2. The CDR3 spans 15 residues.